The 15 T cell receptor beta chains below all came from one sample that was sequenced in a study of T cells after yellow fever vaccination. TCRdb ran MiXCR on the 5' RACE reads and lists one entry per CDR3 protein. The table shows 400,000 or so distinct CDR3 sequences, with 15% to 20% occurring only once. The sample consisted of PBMCs, taken before the yellow fever booster vaccination. The receptors were gathered from a man younger than 35 who received the YFV17D yellow fever vaccine.

The sample holds a few counts of this clonotype. V and J are TRBV5-1 and TRBJ2-5; 14 positions match TRBD2. The CDR3 runs to 17 residues. Germline V CDR1 and CDR2: SGHRS, YFSETQ. The ends lost 2 bases at V and 1 base at J; junction bases unmatched: 4. For the CDR3, the DNA is TGCGCCAGCAGCTTAACCGGGACTAGCGGGGGCCAAGAGACCCAGTACTTC. Residues: CASSLTGTSGGQETQYF. The full variable domain, in which reference TRBV5-1 and TRBJ2-5 provide the parts outside the CDR3, is KAGVTQTPRYLIKTRGQQVTLSCSPISGHRSVSWYQQTPGQGLQFLFEYFSETQRNKGNFPGRFSGRQFSNSRSEMNVSTLELGDSALYLCASSLTGTSGGQETQYFGPGTRLLVL.

CDR3 coding DNA: TGTGCCATCAGCGGGACCGTGATGTACACCGGGGAGCTGTTTTTT. Translating it yields CAISGTVMYTGELFF. V is TRBV10-3 and J is TRBJ2-2; TRBD1 or TRBD2 may be the D gene (5 bases each). The CDR3 is 15 residues long. The ends were cut back, 6 bases at V and 3 bases at J, with 14 bases in the middle. Germline values: CDR1 ENHRY, CDR2 SYGVKD.

This clonotype was counted a few times. This chain uses TRBV7-3 with TRBJ1-6, with TRBD1 as a possible D gene (6 bases). The CDR3 runs to 14 residues. The V end lost 5 bases, the J end lost 10 bases, and 15 bases lay between the germline ends. Germline assignment: CDR1 SGHTA and CDR2 FQGTGA. Here the CDR3 DNA reads TGTGCCAGCAGCACCGGGACAAGGGAATCACCCCTCCACTTT. Translation: CASSTGTRESPLHF.

The V and J genes are TRBV7-9 and TRBJ2-5; 9 nucleotides agree with TRBD1. Germline V gives CDR1 SEHNR, CDR2 FQNEAQ (reference sequence). The CDR3 extends over 14 amino acids. V was pared by 5 bases and J by 5 bases, with 6 bases of the junction left unmatched. CDR3 protein: CASSPGTGIETQYF. As DNA, the CDR3 is TGTGCCAGCAGCCCGGGGACAGGGATTGAGACCCAGTACTTC.

This clonotype has only a few counts. The genes are TRBV4-1 and TRBJ1-3; TRBD1 might be the D (6 bases). Germline V gene lookup returns CDR1 MGHRA and CDR2 YSYEKL. Trimming left V 5 bases short and J 2 bases short, with 13 bases between. The CDR3 has 15 residues. CDR3 sequence: CASSDNRVPGNTIYF. CDR3 bases: TGCGCCAGCAGCGATAACAGGGTACCTGGAAACACCATATATTTT.

On this clonotype itself: The junction differs from germline at one of its ends, possibly a read error. The chain carries TRBV2 and TRBJ1-2; D ambiguous. Germline values: CDR1 SNHLY, CDR2 FYNNEI. The CDR3 extends over 9 amino acids. The CDR3 bases are TGTGCCAGCAGCTACCCTACTACGTGG. Protein sequence: CASSYPTTW.

CDR3 sequence: CASSLHGLQWPQHF. The CDR3 nucleotides are TGTGCCAGCAGCTTACACGGATTACAATGGCCCCAGCATTTT. The chain uses TRBV7-2 and TRBJ1-5; D not resolved. The CDR3 length is 14 residues. Germline-derived CDR1 and CDR2 are SGHTA and FQGNSA. The V end was cut by 2 bases, the J end by 9 bases, with 14 bases between. The full variable domain, its missing parts supplied by reference TRBV7-2 and TRBJ1-5, is GAGVSQSPSNKVTEKGKDVELRCDPISGHTALYWYRQSLGQGLEFLIYFQGNSAPDKSGLPSDRFSAERTGGSVSTLTIQRTQQEDSAVYLCASSLHGLQWPQHFGDGTRLSIL.

This clonotype has just a few counts. The V and J genes are TRBV27 and TRBJ1-5; D is undetermined. CDR1 and CDR2 (germline): MNHEY, SMNVEV (reference sequence). Trimming removed 5 bases from V and 6 bases from J, with 14 bases in between. The CDR3 covers 14 residues. CDR3 DNA sequence: TGTGCCAGCAGTATGACACCTGCAAGTCAGCCCCAGCATTTT. The encoded protein is CASSMTPASQPQHF.

The chain has TRBV7-9 and TRBJ2-2, with TRBD1 matching 10 bases. V lost 10 bases to trimming and J lost 3 bases; unmatched junction nucleotides: 5. Germline CDR1 SEHNR, CDR2 FQNEAQ (reference sequence). The CDR3 contains 14 residues. The CDR3 bases are TGTGCCAACAGAGGACAGGGGGACACCGGGGAGCTGTTTTTT. Translating gives CANRGQGDTGELFF. The whole variable domain, filled in from reference TRBV7-9 and TRBJ2-2, reads DTGVSQNPRHKITKRGQNVTFRCDPISEHNRLYWYRQTLGQGPEFLTYFQNEAQLEKSRLLSDRFSAERPKGSFSTLEIQRTEQGDSAMYLCANRGQGDTGELFFGEGSRLTVL.

The V gene is TRBV7-2, the J gene TRBJ2-3; D remains ambiguous. The V gene's germline CDR1 is SGHTA and CDR2 FQGNSA. The CDR3 totals 13 residues. Between the trimmed V and J ends, which lost 3 bases and 6 bases, there was a span of 10 bases. The CDR3 spells CASSFSPADTQYF. The CDR3 DNA reads as TGTGCCAGCAGCTTTTCCCCGGCGGATACGCAGTATTTT. Combining the CDR3 with reference TRBV7-2 and TRBJ2-3 gives the whole variable domain GAGVSQSPSNKVTEKGKDVELRCDPISGHTALYWYRQSLGQGLEFLIYFQGNSAPDKSGLPSDRFSAERTGGSVSTLTIQRTQQEDSAVYLCASSFSPADTQYFGPGTRLTVL.

The rearrangement joins TRBV6-6 to TRBJ2-7; TRBD2 aligns across 7 bases. The CDR3 has 15 residues. Per the germline V gene, CDR1 is MNHNY and CDR2 is SVGAGI (reference sequence). Unmatched junction bases numbered 7, after V lost 5 bases and J lost 0 bases. The CDR3 sequence: CASSGGGYSSYEQYF. CDR3 DNA sequence: TGTGCCAGCAGTGGGGGGGGGTATAGCTCCTACGAGCAGTACTTC.

This chain joins TRBV2 and TRBJ1-6, with a weak D call TRBD1 (5 bases). The CDR3 is made up of 14 amino acids. V lost 6 bases and J 3 bases, leaving 9 bases between the germline ends. From germline, CDR1 is SNHLY and CDR2 FYNNEI. CDR3 nucleotide sequence: TGTGCCAGCAGGCGGGACGTCTATAATTCACCCCTCCACTTT. Protein product: CASRRDVYNSPLHF.

This clonotype was seen a few times. V usage is TRBV9 and J usage is TRBJ2-3, with a possible D match to TRBD2 (6 bases). V lost 6 bases and J 2 bases, leaving 19 bases between the germline ends. Looked up from germline, CDR1 is SGDLS and CDR2 is YYNGEE. The CDR3 is made up of 16 amino acids. The CDR3 DNA reads TGTGCCAGCACTCGAAGGGCGGGACCCGACACAGATACGCAGTATTTT. This encodes CASTRRAGPDTDTQYF.

The genes are TRBV12-3 or TRBV12-4 and TRBJ2-5; a possible D gene is TRBD2 (6 bases). The CDR3 totals 15 residues. Trimming pared 2 bases from V and 5 bases from J, leaving 15 bases between. In DNA, the CDR3 is TGTGCCAGCAGTTTAAACGCGGGGATGGGGGAGACCCAGTACTTC. Amino acid sequence: CASSLNAGMGETQYF.

This clonotype has more than one count but fewer than ten. The chain links TRBV6-2 or TRBV6-3 to TRBJ2-2; TRBD2 aligns across 8 bases. The CDR3 spans 17 residues. Germline CDR1 reads MNHEY; CDR2 reads SVGEGT. V trimming: 4 bases; J trimming: 0 bases; junction bases outside the gene matches: 7. CDR3 residues: CASSWQSSGPNTGELFF. CDR3 sequence (DNA): TGTGCCAGCAGTTGGCAATCTAGCGGGCCGAACACCGGGGAGCTGTTTTTT.